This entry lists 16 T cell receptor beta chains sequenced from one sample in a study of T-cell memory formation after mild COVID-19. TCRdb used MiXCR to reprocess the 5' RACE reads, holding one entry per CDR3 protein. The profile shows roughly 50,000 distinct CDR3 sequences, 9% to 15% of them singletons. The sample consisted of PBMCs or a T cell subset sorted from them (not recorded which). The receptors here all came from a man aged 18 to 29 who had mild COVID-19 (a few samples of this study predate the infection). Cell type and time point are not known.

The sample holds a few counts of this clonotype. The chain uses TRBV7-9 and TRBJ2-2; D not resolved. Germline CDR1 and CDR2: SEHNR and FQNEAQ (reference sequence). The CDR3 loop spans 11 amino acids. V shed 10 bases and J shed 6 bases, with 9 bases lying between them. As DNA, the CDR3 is TGTGCCACAGTTCTTCCCGGGGAGCTGTTTTTT. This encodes CATVLPGELFF. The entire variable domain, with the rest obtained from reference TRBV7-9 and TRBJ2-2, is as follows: DTGVSQNPRHKITKRGQNVTFRCDPISEHNRLYWYRQTLGQGPEFLTYFQNEAQLEKSRLLSDRFSAERPKGSFSTLEIQRTEQGDSAMYLCATVLPGELFFGEGSRLTVL.

The CDR3 DNA reads TGTGCCTGGACCAGGGTGGAGGGTGCTGAAGCTTTCTTT. Translated: CAWTRVEGAEAFF. The rearrangement joins TRBV30 to TRBJ1-1, with TRBD1 as a possible D gene (5 bases). The CDR3 extends over 13 amino acids. The V end was cut by 4 bases, the J end by 6 bases, with 15 bases between. Germline CDR1 is GTSNPN and CDR2 is SVGIG (reference sequence).

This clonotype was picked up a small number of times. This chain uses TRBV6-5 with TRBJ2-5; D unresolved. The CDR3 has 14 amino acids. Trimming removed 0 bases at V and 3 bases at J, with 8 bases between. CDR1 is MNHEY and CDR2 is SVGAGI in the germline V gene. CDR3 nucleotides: TGTGCCAGCAGTTACTCGGCCAGAGAAGAGACCCAGTACTTC. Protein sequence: CASSYSAREETQYF.

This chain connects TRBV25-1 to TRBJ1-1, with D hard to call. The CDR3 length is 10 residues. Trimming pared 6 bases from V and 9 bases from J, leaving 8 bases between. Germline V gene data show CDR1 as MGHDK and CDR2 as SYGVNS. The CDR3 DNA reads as TGTGCCAGCAGGGGCTTGAAAGCTTTCTTT. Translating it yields CASRGLKAFF.

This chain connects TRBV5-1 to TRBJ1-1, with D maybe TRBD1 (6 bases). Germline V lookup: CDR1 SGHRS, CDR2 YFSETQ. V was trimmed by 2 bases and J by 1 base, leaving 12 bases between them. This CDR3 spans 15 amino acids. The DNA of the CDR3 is TGCGCCAGCAGCTTTATCTCACAGGGGAACACTGAAGCTTTCTTT. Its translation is CASSFISQGNTEAFF.

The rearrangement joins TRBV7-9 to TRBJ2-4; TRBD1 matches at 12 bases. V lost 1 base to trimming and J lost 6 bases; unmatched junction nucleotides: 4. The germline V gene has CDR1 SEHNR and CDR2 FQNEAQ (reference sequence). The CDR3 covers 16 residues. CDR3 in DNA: TGTGCCAGCAGCTTAGGTAGGGGACAGGGGGCAAACATTCAGTACTTC. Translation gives CASSLGRGQGANIQYF.

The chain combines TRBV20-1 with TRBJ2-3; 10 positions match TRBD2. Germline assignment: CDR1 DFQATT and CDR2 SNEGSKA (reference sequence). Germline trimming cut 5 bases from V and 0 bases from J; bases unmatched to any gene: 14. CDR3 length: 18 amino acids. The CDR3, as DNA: TGCAGTGCTTCCGGGACTAGCGATTACTCCACTAGCACAGATACGCAGTATTTT. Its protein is CSASGTSDYSTSTDTQYF.

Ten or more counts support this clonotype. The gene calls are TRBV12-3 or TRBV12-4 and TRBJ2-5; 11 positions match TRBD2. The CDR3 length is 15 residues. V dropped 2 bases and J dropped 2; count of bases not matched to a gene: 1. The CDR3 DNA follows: TGTGCCAGCAGTTTACGACTAGCGGGACAAGAGACCCAGTACTTC. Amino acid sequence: CASSLRLAGQETQYF.

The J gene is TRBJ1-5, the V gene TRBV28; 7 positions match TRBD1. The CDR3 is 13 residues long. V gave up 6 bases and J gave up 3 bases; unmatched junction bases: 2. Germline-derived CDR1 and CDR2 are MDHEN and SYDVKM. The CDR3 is CASRQGNNQPQHF. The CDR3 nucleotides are TGTGCCAGCAGACAGGGGAACAATCAGCCCCAGCATTTT.

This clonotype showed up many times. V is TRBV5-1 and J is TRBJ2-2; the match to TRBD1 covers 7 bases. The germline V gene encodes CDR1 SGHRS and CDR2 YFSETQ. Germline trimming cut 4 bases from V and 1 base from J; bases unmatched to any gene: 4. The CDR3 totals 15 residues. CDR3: CASSPRTGNTGELFF. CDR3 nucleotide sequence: TGCGCCAGCAGCCCTCGGACAGGGAACACCGGGGAGCTGTTTTTT.

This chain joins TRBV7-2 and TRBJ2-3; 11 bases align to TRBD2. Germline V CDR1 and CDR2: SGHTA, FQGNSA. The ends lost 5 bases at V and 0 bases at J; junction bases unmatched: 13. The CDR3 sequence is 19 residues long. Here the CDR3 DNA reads TGTGCCAGCAGCCCGAGGCCTAGCGGGGGGACGGTTAGCACAGATACGCAGTATTTT. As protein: CASSPRPSGGTVSTDTQYF.

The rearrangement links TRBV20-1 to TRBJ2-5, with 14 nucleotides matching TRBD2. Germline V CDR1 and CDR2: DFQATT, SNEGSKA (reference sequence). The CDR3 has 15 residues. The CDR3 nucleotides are TGCAGCCCAGGGACTAGCGGGGGAATTGAAGAGACCCAGTACTTC. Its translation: CSPGTSGGIEETQYF.

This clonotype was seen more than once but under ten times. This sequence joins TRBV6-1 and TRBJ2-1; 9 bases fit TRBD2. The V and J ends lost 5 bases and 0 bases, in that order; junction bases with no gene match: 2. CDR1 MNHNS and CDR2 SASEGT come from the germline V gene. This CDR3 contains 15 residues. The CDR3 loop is CASSLSGGSYNEQFF. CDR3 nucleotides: TGTGCCAGCAGTCTTAGCGGGGGCTCCTACAATGAGCAGTTCTTC.

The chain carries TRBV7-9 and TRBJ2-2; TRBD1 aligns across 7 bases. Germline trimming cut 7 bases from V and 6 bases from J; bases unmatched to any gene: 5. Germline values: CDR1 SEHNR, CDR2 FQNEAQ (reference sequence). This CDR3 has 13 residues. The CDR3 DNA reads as TGTGCCAGCACCTCAACAGGGGCCGGGGAGCTGTTTTTT. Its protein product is CASTSTGAGELFF.

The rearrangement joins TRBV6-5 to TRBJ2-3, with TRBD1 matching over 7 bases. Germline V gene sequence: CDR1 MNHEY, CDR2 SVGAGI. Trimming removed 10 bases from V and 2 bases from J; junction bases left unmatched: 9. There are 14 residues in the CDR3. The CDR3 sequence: CATKTGDLTDTQYF. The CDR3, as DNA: TGTGCCACAAAAACAGGGGACCTCACAGATACGCAGTATTTT.

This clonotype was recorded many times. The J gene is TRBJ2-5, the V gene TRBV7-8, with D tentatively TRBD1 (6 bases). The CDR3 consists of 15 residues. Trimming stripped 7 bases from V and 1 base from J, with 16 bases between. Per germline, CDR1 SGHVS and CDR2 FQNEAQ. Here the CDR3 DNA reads TGTGCCAGCAACCGTATAGGGGGAGCCCAAGAGACCCAGTACTTC. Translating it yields CASNRIGGAQETQYF.